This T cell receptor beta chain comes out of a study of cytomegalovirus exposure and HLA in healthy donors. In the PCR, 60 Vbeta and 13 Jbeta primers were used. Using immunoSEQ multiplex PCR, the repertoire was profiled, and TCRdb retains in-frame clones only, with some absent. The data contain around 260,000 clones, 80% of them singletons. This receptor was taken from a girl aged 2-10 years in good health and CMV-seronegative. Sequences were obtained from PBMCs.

The DNA of the CDR3 is TGTGCCAGCAGCGTAGGCGGAGGGGCGAACACTGAAGCTTTCTTT. Translation: CASSVGGGANTEAFF. This chain links TRBV9 with TRBJ1-1; tentative D call: TRBD1 (5 bases). Trimming removed 0 bases at V and 1 base at J, with 10 bases between. From germline, CDR1 is SGDLS and CDR2 YYNGEE. This CDR3 spans 15 amino acids.